This is a list of T cell receptor beta chains from one sample in a study of cytomegalovirus exposure and HLA in healthy donors. The data were produced by immunoSEQ multiplex PCR, yet TCRdb's version contains in-frame clones alone and is incomplete. The data contain approximately 190,000 clones, less than 90% of them singletons. The specimen sequenced was PBMCs. These receptors were collected from a boy aged 5-17 years in good health and CMV-seronegative. The CDR3 runs from the conserved cysteine through the conserved F or W. D genes are given only for firm matches. The size of a clone is reported for some rows only, either as once, few or many, or as a class for expanded clones.

TRBV7-3,.,.,TRBJ2-1,TGTGCCAGCAGCTTAGGGCTAGCGAGATACAATGAGCAGTTCTTC,CASSLGLARYNEQFF
TRBV9,.,.,TRBJ2-7,TGTGCCAGCAGCCCCCTCGGGACTGCCTACGAGCAGTACTTC,CASSPLGTAYEQYF
TRBV6-5,.,.,TRBJ1-2,TGTGCCAGCAGTTACTCGGTGGGACAAATCTATGGCTACACCTTC,CASSYSVGQIYGYTF
TRBV19,.,.,TRBJ1-6,TGTGCCAGTAGACCAGGGGTTGTTGTCTATAATTCACCCCTCCACTTT,CASRPGVVVYNSPLHF
TRBV5-4,.,.,TRBJ2-7,TGTGCCAGCAGCTTGGACAGGACCCTTTACGAGCAGTACTTC,CASSLDRTLYEQYF
TRBV7-2,.,.,TRBJ2-3,TGTGCCAGCAGCTTAGAGACGTGGAGCGGTAGCACAGATACGCAGTATTTT,CASSLETWSGSTDTQYF
TRBV5-1,.,.,TRBJ1-1,TGCGCCAGCAGCTTGGTGACCTTCAGAGGAAACACTGAAGCTTTCTTT,CASSLVTFRGNTEAFF
TRBV9,few,.,TRBJ1-5,TGTGCCAGCAGCACAGGGACGGTGAACGAGCCCCAGCATTTT,CASSTGTVNEPQHF
TRBV5-1,.,TRBD1,TRBJ2-2,TGCGCCAGCAGCTTGGAAGGGGGCCTCACCGGGGAGCTGTTTTTT,CASSLEGGLTGELFF
TRBV6-6,few,TRBD1,TRBJ1-1,TGTGCCAGCACCGACAGGGATGAATTCACTGAAGCTTTCTTT,CASTDRDEFTEAFF
TRBV29-1,.,TRBD1,TRBJ1-1,TGCAGCGTTGAAGACTCCCGACAGGGACGGCACACTGAAGCTTTCTTT,CSVEDSRQGRHTEAFF
TRBV28,few,TRBD1,TRBJ1-5,TGTGCCAGCAGTTCACCCCCAGGGGGCTTGCAGCCCCAGCATTTT,CASSSPPGGLQPQHF
TRBV18,.,.,TRBJ1-2,TGTGCCAGCTCACCAGACCGACAGGGCTACACCTTC,CASSPDRQGYTF
TRBV7-9,.,.,TRBJ1-2,TGTGCCAGCAACTCACGGGGTCCAGATTATGGCTACACCTTC,CASNSRGPDYGYTF
TRBV7-9,.,TRBD1,TRBJ2-5,TGTGCCAGCAGCCACGACCAGGGGGCCTCAGAGACCCAGTACTTC,CASSHDQGASETQYF
TRBV29-1,.,TRBD2,TRBJ2-5,TGCAGCGTTGATCGGGGGGGCAAGGAGACCCAGTACTTC,CSVDRGGKETQYF
TRBV9,.,.,TRBJ1-1,TGTGCCAGCAGCGTCGAGGAAAACACTGAAGCTTTCTTT,CASSVEENTEAFF
TRBV7-9,.,TRBD1,TRBJ2-5,TGTGCCAGCAGCGACTCAGGGGGCGGAAGGGAGACCCAGTACTTC,CASSDSGGGRETQYF
TRBV7-3,.,.,TRBJ2-3,TGTGCCAGCAGCCCGATTCATGAGCCAGATACGCAGTATTTT,CASSPIHEPDTQYF
TRBV19,.,.,TRBJ1-3,TGTGCCAGTAGTTCCCCGGGTATTGGTTCTGGAAACACCATATATTTT,CASSSPGIGSGNTIYF
TRBV7-9,.,.,TRBJ1-6,TGTGCCAGCAGACTTCAGTCTAGCTCCTATAATTCACCCCTCCACTTT,CASRLQSSSYNSPLHF
TRBV6-5,.,.,TRBJ1-2,TGTGCCAGCAGTTACTCGACCGTACTCCCTAGTGGCTACACCTTC,CASSYSTVLPSGYTF
TRBV12-5,.,.,TRBJ1-1,TGTGCTAGTGGTTTTGGAGCAAGGAACACTGAAGCTTTCTTT,CASGFGARNTEAFF
TRBV2,.,.,TRBJ2-2,TGTGCCAGCAGTTTAACTAGGCCAAACACCGGGGAGCTGTTTTTT,CASSLTRPNTGELFF
TRBV19,.,.,TRBJ2-3,TGTGCCAGTAAACAGGTCCCAGATACGCAGTATTTT,CASKQVPDTQYF
TRBV7-9,.,TRBD1,TRBJ2-7,TGTGCCAGCTATAGACAGGGTAGCGAGCAGTACTTC,CASYRQGSEQYF
TRBV5-5,.,.,TRBJ1-5,TGTGCCAGCAGCCCAGAGGTCGGACAGTTCAATCAGCCCCAGCATTTT,CASSPEVGQFNQPQHF
TRBV19,.,.,TRBJ2-7,TGTGCCAGTAGTAAGTTATCTAGTCCCGACGAGCAGTACTTC,CASSKLSSPDEQYF
TRBV9,.,.,TRBJ1-1,TGTGCCAGCAGCGTCGTCCGGCAGGGAGGCCCTGAAGCTTTCTTT,CASSVVRQGGPEAFF
TRBV6-1,.,.,TRBJ1-6,TGTGCCAGCAGTGAAGCGAGCTCCTATAATTCACCCCTCCACTTT,CASSEASSYNSPLHF
TRBV7-8,.,.,TRBJ1-1,TGTGCCAGCAGCTTAAATTACCCAGGGAGGGCTGAAGCTTTCTTT,CASSLNYPGRAEAFF
TRBV30,.,.,TRBJ2-7,TGTGCCTGGAGTGTCCTACCTCGACAACCCTACGAGCAGTACTTC,CAWSVLPRQPYEQYF
TRBV6-4,.,.,TRBJ1-4,TGTGCCAGCAGTGACTCGAGAGGGGGTAGGGCCCGCTGTTTT,CASSDSRGGRARCF
TRBV7-8,.,.,TRBJ1-1,TGTGCCAGCAGCTTAGTAGCAGGGTTTGAAGCTTTCTTT,CASSLVAGFEAFF
TRBV28,.,TRBD2,TRBJ2-7,TGTGCCAGCAGTGAACAGCGGGAGATAATTGACGAGCAGTACTTC,CASSEQREIIDEQYF
TRBV7-8,.,TRBD1,TRBJ1-2,TGTGCCAGCAGCCTCGGACAGGGGTTTTATGGCTACACCTTC,CASSLGQGFYGYTF
TRBV5-1,few,.,TRBJ2-7,TGCGCCAGCAGCTTGGAGGGGACCTACGAGCAGTACTTC,CASSLEGTYEQYF
TRBV30,.,TRBD2,TRBJ2-5,TGTGCCTGGAGTGACGGAAGACTAGCGGGAAACCAAGAGACCCAGTACTTC,CAWSDGRLAGNQETQYF
TRBV7-9,.,TRBD1,TRBJ1-4,TGTTCCAGCAGCTCCCCCCCGGGACAGATTAATGAAAAACTGTTTTTT,CSSSSPPGQINEKLFF
TRBV30,.,.,TRBJ2-2,TGTGCCTGGAGCGCCGGGGTCGGGGAGCTGTTTTTT,CAWSAGVGELFF
TRBV27,.,.,TRBJ1-5,TGTGCCAGCAGTTTGGAGGGGAGGAACAATCAGCCCCAGCATTTT,CASSLEGRNNQPQHF
TRBV15,.,.,TRBJ2-5,TGTGCCACCAGCAGGGAACAGGGATTGGGGGAGACCCAGTACTTC,CATSREQGLGETQYF
TRBV29-1,.,.,TRBJ2-7,TGCAGCGTTGACCTCTCTGCTAACGAGCAGTACTTC,CSVDLSANEQYF
TRBV29-1,.,.,TRBJ1-4,TGCAGCTATAACAGTGCGTTTGGTGAAAAACTGTTTTTT,CSYNSAFGEKLFF
TRBV19,.,TRBD2,TRBJ2-1,TGTGCCAGTGGAATAGCGGGGAGCTCCTACAATGAGCAGTTCTTC,CASGIAGSSYNEQFF
TRBV9,.,TRBD1,TRBJ1-1,TGTGCCAGCAGCGTACAGGGGGGAAGGACGGCTGAAGCTTTCTTT,CASSVQGGRTAEAFF
TRBV18,.,TRBD1,TRBJ2-7,TGTGCCAGCTCACCGAGTCCCCCGGGACAGTCCTACGAGCAGTACTTC,CASSPSPPGQSYEQYF
TRBV7-8,.,TRBD2,TRBJ2-2,TGTGCCAGCAGCTTAGTAGCGGGGGGCCGGAACACCGGGGAGCTGTTTTTT,CASSLVAGGRNTGELFF